This is a list of T cell receptor beta chains from one sample in a study of blood T cell repertoires in COVID-19. The method was immunoSEQ multiplex PCR; TCRdb's version includes in-frame clones alone and lacks a portion of them. This table has approximately 100,000 clones, roughly 88% appearing once. The sequenced sample consisted of peripheral blood. All receptors derive from a human donor in a cohort sampled during active COVID-19. The CDR3 runs from the conserved cysteine through the conserved F or W. The D gene is left open where the match is weak. For some rows the clone size is stated as once, few or many, or as a class when expanded; others skip it.

cdr3_nt	cdr3_aa	d_call	clone_size	v_call	j_call
TGTGCCAGCACCTCAGCCCCGGGGGGCTACGCAAACGGTGAAGCTTTCTTT	CASTSAPGGYANGEAFF	.	.	TRBV9	TRBJ1-1
TGTGCCAGCAGCTTATTTTCTGCTAATTCCTACGAGCAGTACTTC	CASSLFSANSYEQYF	.	.	TRBV7-2	TRBJ2-7
TGTGCCAGCAGTCCGGACAGAGACTCCTACAATGAGCAGTTCTTC	CASSPDRDSYNEQFF	.	.	TRBV6-5	TRBJ2-1
TGTGCCAGTACTAACGTAGGGGATGAAGCTTTCTTT	CASTNVGDEAFF	.	.	TRBV19	TRBJ1-1
TGTGCCAGCAGTTACGTTGGTTCGGCTGAAGCTTTCTTT	CASSYVGSAEAFF	.	.	TRBV6-2/TRBV6-3	TRBJ1-1
TGCGCCAGCAGCCAAGAAAACCTAGCAAGGAATGAGCAGTTCTTC	CASSQENLARNEQFF	.	.	TRBV4-3	TRBJ2-1
TGTGCCAGCTCACCACCGTTCCTAAGAAACACCATATATTTT	CASSPPFLRNTIYF	.	once	TRBV18	TRBJ1-3
TGTGCCAGCAGCTCCTATAGCGGGTCTCAAAATGAGCAGTTCTTC	CASSSYSGSQNEQFF	TRBD2	.	TRBV7-3	TRBJ2-1
TGCGCCAGCAGCTTCTGGGACAGCCAGTCCTACGAGCAGTACTTC	CASSFWDSQSYEQYF	TRBD1	.	TRBV5-1	TRBJ2-7
TGTGCCAGCAGTCCCGGACATCGGTGGGATTCACCCCTCCACTTT	CASSPGHRWDSPLHF	.	once	TRBV6-2/TRBV6-3	TRBJ1-6
TGTGCCAGCAGCCCAAGACTAGCGGGAGCCTCAGATACGCAGTATTTT	CASSPRLAGASDTQYF	TRBD2	.	TRBV9	TRBJ2-3
TGTGCCAGCTCACCTACACTCCAGCGGGATACGCAGTATTTT	CASSPTLQRDTQYF	.	once	TRBV18	TRBJ2-3
TGTGCCAGCAGCTTAGGTGTCAACGAGCAGTACTTC	CASSLGVNEQYF	.	.	TRBV7-9	TRBJ2-7
TGTGCTAGTGGTTTGGTACGGGACAGGCATACGGGCGAGCAGTACTTC	CASGLVRDRHTGEQYF	TRBD1	.	TRBV12-5	TRBJ2-7
TGCAGCGTCCTACAGAGGGAAACAGATACGCAGTATTTT	CSVLQRETDTQYF	.	.	TRBV29-1	TRBJ2-3
TGTGCCAGCAGTGAATTTCGAGTAACCGGGGAGCTGTTTTTT	CASSEFRVTGELFF	.	.	TRBV6-1	TRBJ2-2
TGTGCCAGTAGTATGGCACAGGGGCTTTGGGAGACCCAGTACTTC	CASSMAQGLWETQYF	TRBD1	once	TRBV19	TRBJ2-5
TGTGCCAGCAGTTCCTGGACAGGAATTAGCACAGATACGCAGTATTTT	CASSSWTGISTDTQYF	TRBD1	.	TRBV28	TRBJ2-3
TGCGCCAGCAGCTTGTCTGGGACTAGCGGGACCACAGATACGCAGTATTTT	CASSLSGTSGTTDTQYF	TRBD2	.	TRBV5-1	TRBJ2-3
TGCAGTGCCAGTCGTACAGGGCCCGAGCAGTACTTC	CSASRTGPEQYF	.	.	TRBV20-1	TRBJ2-7
TGTGCCAGCTCACCACAGACAGGGAGGTCGGACATTCAGTACTTC	CASSPQTGRSDIQYF	.	.	TRBV18	TRBJ2-4
TGCAGTGCTAGTGGGGATCAAGGGGGCGATTTCTCCTACGAGCAGTACTTC	CSASGDQGGDFSYEQYF	TRBD1	.	TRBV20-1	TRBJ2-7
TGTGCCAGCAGTTTCGGACAGGCCTACGAGCAGTACTTC	CASSFGQAYEQYF	TRBD1	once	TRBV27	TRBJ2-7
TGTGCCAGCAGCCAAGTTCCAGGGCGGGAGCAGTACTTC	CASSQVPGREQYF	.	.	TRBV14	TRBJ2-7